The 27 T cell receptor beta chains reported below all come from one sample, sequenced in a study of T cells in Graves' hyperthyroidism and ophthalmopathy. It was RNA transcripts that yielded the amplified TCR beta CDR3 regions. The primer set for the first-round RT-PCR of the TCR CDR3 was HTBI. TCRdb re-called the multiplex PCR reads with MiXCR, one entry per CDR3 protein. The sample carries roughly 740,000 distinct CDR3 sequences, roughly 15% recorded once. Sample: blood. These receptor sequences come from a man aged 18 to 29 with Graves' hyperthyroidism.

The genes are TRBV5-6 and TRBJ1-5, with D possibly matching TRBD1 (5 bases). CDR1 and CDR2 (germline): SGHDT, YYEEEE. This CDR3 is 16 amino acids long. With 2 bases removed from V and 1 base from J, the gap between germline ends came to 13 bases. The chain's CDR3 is CASSFRQGESNQPQHF. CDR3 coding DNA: TGTGCCAGCAGCTTTAGGCAGGGCGAGAGCAATCAGCCCCAGCATTTT.

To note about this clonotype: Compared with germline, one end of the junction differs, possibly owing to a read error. CDR3 sequence reads: CASTPRGTKNEKVFF. The CDR3 DNA follows: TGTGCCAGCACCCCCCGGGGGACGAAGAATGAAAAAGTGTTTTTT. This chain connects TRBV7-8 to TRBJ1-4, with D possibly matching TRBD1 (5 bases). The CDR3 totals 15 residues. Per the germline V gene, CDR1 is SGHVS and CDR2 is FQNEAQ.

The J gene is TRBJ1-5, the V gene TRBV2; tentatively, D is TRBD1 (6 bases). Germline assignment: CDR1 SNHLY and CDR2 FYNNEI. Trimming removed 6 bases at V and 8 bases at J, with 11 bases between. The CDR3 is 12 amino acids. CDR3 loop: CASSRTEKPQHF. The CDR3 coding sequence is TGTGCCAGCAGCCGGACAGAGAAGCCCCAGCATTTT.

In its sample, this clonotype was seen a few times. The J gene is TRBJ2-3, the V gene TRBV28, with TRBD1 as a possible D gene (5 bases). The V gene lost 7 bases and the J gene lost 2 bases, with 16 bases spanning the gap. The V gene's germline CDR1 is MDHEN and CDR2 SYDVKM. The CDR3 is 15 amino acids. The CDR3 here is CASTPGLDHTDTQYF. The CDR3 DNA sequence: TGTGCCAGCACCCCAGGGCTAGACCACACAGATACGCAGTATTTT.

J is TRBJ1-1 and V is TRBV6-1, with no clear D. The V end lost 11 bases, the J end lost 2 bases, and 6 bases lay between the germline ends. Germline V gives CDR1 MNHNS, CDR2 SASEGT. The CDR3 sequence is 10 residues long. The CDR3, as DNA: TGTGCCGGATCAAACACTGAAGCTTTCTTT. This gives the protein CAGSNTEAFF.

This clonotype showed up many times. DNA of the CDR3: TGCAGTGCTAGAGATCCCGTGTCCTACGAGCAGTACTTC. Its protein product is CSARDPVSYEQYF. This chain connects TRBV20-1 to TRBJ2-7; no definite D call. Trimming took 0 bases from V and 1 from J, leaving 7 bases between them. CDR1 is DFQATT and CDR2 is SNEGSKA in the germline V gene (reference sequence). CDR3 length equals 13 residues.

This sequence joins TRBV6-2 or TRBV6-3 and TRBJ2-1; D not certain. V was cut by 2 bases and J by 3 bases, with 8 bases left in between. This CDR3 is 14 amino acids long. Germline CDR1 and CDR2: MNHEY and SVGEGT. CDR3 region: CASSYLPSYNEQFF. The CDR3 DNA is TGTGCCAGCAGTTACCTGCCGAGCTACAATGAGCAGTTCTTC.

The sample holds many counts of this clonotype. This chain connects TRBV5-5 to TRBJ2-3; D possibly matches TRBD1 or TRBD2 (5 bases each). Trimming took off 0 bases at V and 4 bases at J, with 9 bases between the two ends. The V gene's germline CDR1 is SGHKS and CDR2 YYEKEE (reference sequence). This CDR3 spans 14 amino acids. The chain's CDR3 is CASSLAPGPDTQYF. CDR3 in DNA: TGTGCCAGCAGCTTGGCCCCGGGACCAGATACGCAGTATTTT. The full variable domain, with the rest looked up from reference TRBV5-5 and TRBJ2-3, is DAGVTQSPTHLIKTRGQQVTLRCSPISGHKSVSWYQQVLGQGPQFIFQYYEKEERGRGNFPDRFSARQFPNYSSELNVNALLLGDSALYLCASSLAPGPDTQYFGPGTRLTVL.

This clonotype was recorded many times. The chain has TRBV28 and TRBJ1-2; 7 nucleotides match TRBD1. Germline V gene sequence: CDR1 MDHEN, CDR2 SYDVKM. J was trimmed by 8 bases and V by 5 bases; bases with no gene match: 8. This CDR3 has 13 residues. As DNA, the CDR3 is TGTGCCAGCAGTCCCTCCCCGGACAGGGGCTACACCTTC. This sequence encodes CASSPSPDRGYTF.

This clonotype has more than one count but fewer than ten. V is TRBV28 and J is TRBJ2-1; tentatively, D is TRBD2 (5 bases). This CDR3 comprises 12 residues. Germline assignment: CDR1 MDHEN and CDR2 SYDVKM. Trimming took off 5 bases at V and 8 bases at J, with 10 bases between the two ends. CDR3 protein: CASSLAAHEQFF. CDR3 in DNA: TGTGCCAGCAGTCTAGCCGCTCATGAGCAGTTCTTC.

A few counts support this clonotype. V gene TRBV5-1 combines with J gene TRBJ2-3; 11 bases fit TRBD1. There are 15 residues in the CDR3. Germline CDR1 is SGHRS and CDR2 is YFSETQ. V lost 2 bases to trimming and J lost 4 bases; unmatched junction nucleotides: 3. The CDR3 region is CASSLRTGGPDTQYF. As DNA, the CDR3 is TGCGCCAGCAGCTTAAGGACAGGGGGCCCAGATACGCAGTATTTT.

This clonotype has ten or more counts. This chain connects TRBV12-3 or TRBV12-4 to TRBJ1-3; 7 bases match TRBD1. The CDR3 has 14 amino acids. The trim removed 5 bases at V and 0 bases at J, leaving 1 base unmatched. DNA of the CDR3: TGTGCCAGCAGTCGACAGGGCTCTGGAAACACCATATATTTT. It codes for CASSRQGSGNTIYF.

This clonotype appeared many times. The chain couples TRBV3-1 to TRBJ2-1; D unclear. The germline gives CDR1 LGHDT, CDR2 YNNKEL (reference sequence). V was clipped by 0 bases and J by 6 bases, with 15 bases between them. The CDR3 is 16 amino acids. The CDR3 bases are TGTGCCAGCAGCCAAGATTTTTCATTTGACCCCAATGAGCAGTTCTTC. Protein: CASSQDFSFDPNEQFF.

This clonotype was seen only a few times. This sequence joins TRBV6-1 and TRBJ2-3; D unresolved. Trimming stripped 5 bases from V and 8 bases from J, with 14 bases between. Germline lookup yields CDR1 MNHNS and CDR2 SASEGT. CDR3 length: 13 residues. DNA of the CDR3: TGTGCCAGCAGTTACCAACGCACCGGTACGCAGTATTTT. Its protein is CASSYQRTGTQYF.

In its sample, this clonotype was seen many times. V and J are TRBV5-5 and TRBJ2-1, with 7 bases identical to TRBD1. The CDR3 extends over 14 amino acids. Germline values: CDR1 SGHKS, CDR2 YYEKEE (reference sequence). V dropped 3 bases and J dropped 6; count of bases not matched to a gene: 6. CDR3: CASSSPGQINEQFF. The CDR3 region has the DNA TGTGCCAGCAGCTCACCGGGACAGATCAATGAGCAGTTCTTC.

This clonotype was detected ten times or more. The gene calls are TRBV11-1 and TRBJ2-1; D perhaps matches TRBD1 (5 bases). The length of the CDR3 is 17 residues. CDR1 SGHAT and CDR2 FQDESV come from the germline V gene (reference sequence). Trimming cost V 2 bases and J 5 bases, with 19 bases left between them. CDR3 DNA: TGTGCCAGCAGCTTAAGTGTAGGTCTAGGGGCCAACAATGAGCAGTTCTTC. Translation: CASSLSVGLGANNEQFF. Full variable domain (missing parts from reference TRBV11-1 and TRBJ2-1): EAEVAQSPRYKITEKSQAVAFWCDPISGHATLYWYRQILGQGPELLVQFQDESVVDDSQLPKDRFSAERLKGVDSTLKIQPAELGDSAMYLCASSLSVGLGANNEQFFGPGTRLTVL.

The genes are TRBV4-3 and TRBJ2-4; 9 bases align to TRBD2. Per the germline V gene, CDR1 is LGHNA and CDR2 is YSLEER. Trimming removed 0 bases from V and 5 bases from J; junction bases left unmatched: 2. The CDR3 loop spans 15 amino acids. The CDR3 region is CASSQDPSGENIQYF. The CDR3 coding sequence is TGCGCCAGCAGCCAAGATCCTAGCGGGGAAAACATTCAGTACTTC.

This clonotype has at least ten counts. In nucleotides, the CDR3 is TGTGCCTGGAGTGTGGTCGGGACTAGCGGCGATGAGCAGTTCTTC. Amino acid sequence: CAWSVVGTSGDEQFF. The rearrangement uses TRBV30 and TRBJ2-1, with TRBD2 identical over 11 bases. The V gene end was trimmed by 0 bases and the J gene end by 8 bases; junction bases not matched to a gene: 6. The CDR3 has 15 residues. Per the germline V gene, CDR1 is GTSNPN and CDR2 is SVGIG (reference sequence).

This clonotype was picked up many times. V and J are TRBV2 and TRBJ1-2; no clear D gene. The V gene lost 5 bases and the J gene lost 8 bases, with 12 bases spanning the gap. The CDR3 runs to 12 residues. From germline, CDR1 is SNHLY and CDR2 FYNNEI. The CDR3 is CASSPYLGGYTF. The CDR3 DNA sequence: TGTGCCAGCAGTCCGTACCTCGGGGGCTACACCTTC.

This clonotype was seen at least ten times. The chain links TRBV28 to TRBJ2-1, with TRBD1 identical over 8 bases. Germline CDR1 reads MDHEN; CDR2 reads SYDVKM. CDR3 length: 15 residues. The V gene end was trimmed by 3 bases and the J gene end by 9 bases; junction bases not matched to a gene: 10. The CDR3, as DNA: TGTGCCAGCAGTTTGCTGACAGGGGCGGTAGGTGAGCAGTTCTTC. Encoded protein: CASSLLTGAVGEQFF.

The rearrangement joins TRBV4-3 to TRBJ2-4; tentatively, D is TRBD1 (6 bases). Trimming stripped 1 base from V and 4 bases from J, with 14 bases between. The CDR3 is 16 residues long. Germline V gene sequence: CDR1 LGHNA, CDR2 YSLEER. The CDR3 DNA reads TGCGCCAGCAGCCAAGTGACCCGGGACACAAAAAACATTCAGTACTTC. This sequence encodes CASSQVTRDTKNIQYF.

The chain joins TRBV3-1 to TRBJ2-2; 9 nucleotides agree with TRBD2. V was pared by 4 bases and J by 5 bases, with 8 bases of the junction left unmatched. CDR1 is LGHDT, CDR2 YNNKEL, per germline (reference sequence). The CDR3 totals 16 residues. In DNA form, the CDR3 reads TGTGCCAGCAGCCGCCGCGGGAGGGCGGGTACCGGGGAGCTGTTTTTT. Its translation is CASSRRGRAGTGELFF.

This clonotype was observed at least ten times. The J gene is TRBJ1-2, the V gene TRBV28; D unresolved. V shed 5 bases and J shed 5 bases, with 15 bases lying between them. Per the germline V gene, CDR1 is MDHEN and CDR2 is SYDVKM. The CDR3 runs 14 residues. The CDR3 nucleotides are TGTGCCAGCAGTCCTTTTAGCCTGGAGTATGGCTACACCTTC. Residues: CASSPFSLEYGYTF.

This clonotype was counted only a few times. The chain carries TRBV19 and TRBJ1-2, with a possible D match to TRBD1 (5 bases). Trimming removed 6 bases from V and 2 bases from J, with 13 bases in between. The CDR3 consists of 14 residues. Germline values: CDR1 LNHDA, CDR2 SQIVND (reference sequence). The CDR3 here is CASRHRRDNYGYTF. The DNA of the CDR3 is TGTGCCAGTAGGCACCGCAGGGACAACTATGGCTACACCTTC.

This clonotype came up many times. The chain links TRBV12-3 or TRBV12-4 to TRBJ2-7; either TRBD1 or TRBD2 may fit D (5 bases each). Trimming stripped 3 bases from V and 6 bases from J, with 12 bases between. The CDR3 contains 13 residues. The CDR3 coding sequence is TGTGCCAGCAGTTTGGCTGCAGGGACCGAGCAGTACTTC. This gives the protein CASSLAAGTEQYF.

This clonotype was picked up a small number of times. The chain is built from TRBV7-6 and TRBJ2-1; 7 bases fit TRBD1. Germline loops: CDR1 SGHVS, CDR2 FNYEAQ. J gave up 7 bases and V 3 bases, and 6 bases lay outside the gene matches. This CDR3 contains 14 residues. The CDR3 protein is CASSFRIQGNEQFF. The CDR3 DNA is TGTGCCAGCAGCTTCCGGATACAGGGGAATGAGCAGTTCTTC.

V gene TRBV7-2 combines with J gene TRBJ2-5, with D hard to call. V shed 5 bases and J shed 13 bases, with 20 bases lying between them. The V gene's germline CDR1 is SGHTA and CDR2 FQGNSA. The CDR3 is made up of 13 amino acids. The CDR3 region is CASSPEASRIVYF. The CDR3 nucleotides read TGTGCCAGCAGCCCCGAGGCATCGAGAATTGTGTACTTC.